These 7 T cell receptor beta chains came from one sample sequenced in a study of blood T cell repertoires in COVID-19. The protocol was immunoSEQ multiplex PCR, while the TCRdb copy is restricted to in-frame clones and leaves out a portion. The sample consists of approximately 250,000 clones, over 70% of them appearing once. The sample was PBMCs or T cells enriched from blood (not recorded which). Source of these receptors: a woman aged 40 to 50 who had been exposed to COVID-19.

The chain uses TRBV6-5 and TRBJ2-5; D remains unclear. The CDR3 length is 12 residues. The germline CDR1 and CDR2 sequences are MNHEY and SVGAGI. V was pared by 8 bases and J by 1 base, with 8 bases between. CDR3 region: CASRGTQETQYF. In nucleotides, the CDR3 is TGTGCCAGCCGAGGCACCCAAGAGACCCAGTACTTC.

J is TRBJ2-1 and V is TRBV18; TRBD2 matches 8 bases. Germline V gene lookup returns CDR1 KGHSH and CDR2 LQKENI. The CDR3 is 17 amino acids. Unmatched junction bases numbered 9, after V lost 3 bases and J lost 2 bases. The CDR3 region is CASSPPGAGGAYNEQFF. CDR3 in DNA: TGTGCCAGCTCACCCCCAGGTGCGGGGGGCGCCTACAATGAGCAGTTCTTC. The full variable domain, with the rest looked up from reference TRBV18 and TRBJ2-1, is NAGVMQNPRHLVRRRGQEARLRCSPMKGHSHVYWYRQLPEEGLKFMVYLQKENIIDESGMPKERFSAEFPKEGPSILRIQQVVRGDSAAYFCASSPPGAGGAYNEQFFGPGTRLTVL.

For the CDR3, the DNA is TGTGCCAGCAGCTTGACGGGATACTACGAGCAGTACGTC. Protein product: CASSLTGYYEQYV. The rearrangement uses TRBV7-2 and TRBJ2-7, with D possibly being TRBD2 (5 bases). CDR1 and CDR2 (germline): SGHTA, FQGNSA. Deletions cut 3 bases from V and 3 bases from J, with 9 bases between. This CDR3 contains 13 residues.

This clone was seen a single time. The CDR3 nucleotides are TGTGCCAGCAGGGAGAGGGCGAACACTGAAGCTTTCTTT. The encoded protein is CASRERANTEAFF. The chain couples TRBV28 to TRBJ1-1, with D uncertain. Germline-derived CDR1 and CDR2 are MDHEN and SYDVKM. Trimming took 6 bases from V and 1 from J, leaving 9 bases between them. The CDR3 contains 13 residues.

The chain uses TRBV7-2 and TRBJ1-6; D is unresolved. The V and J ends lost 0 bases and 0 bases respectively, with 12 bases between them. Germline loops: CDR1 SGHTA, CDR2 FQGNSA. This CDR3 comprises 18 residues. The CDR3 nucleotides are TGTGCCAGCAGCTTAGCTCAGAGGGATAGCTCCTATAATTCACCCCTCCACTTT. This sequence encodes CASSLAQRDSSYNSPLHF.

V gene TRBV6-5 combines with J gene TRBJ2-7; 10 bases match TRBD1. This CDR3 region has 16 residues. Germline CDR1 is MNHEY and CDR2 is SVGAGI. Trimming removed 4 bases from V and 2 bases from J; junction bases left unmatched: 8. The CDR3 reads CASSWERDRGTYEQYF. In nucleotides, the CDR3 is TGTGCCAGCAGTTGGGAACGGGACAGGGGAACCTACGAGCAGTACTTC.

The chain has TRBV4-2 and TRBJ2-5; 7 bases agree with TRBD2. This CDR3 contains 13 residues. J lost 5 bases, V lost 5 bases, and 5 bases had no gene match. CDR1 is LGHNA, CDR2 YNFKEQ, per germline. CDR3 in DNA: TGTGCCAGCAGCAGCGGGGAAGGGGAGACCCAGTACTTC. Its translation is CASSSGEGETQYF.